The 20 T cell receptor beta chains given below trace back to one sample, sequenced in a study of T-cell reconstitution after alpha-beta-depleted transplantation in children. This sample's TCRbeta library carried unique molecular identifier barcodes. Via MiXCR, TCRdb re-called the PCR reads, giving one row per CDR3 protein. The sample has approximately 270,000 distinct CDR3 sequences; 20% to 30% are singletons. This specimen consisted of PBMCs, mostly from graft donor cells, obtained 360 days after TCRalphabeta/CD19-depleted stem cell transplant. These receptors were taken from a female patient between 2 and 15 years old who had a stem cell transplant for congenital amegakaryocytic thrombocytopenia, so the T cells may come from the graft donor.

This clonotype was detected only a few times. V and J are TRBV4-1 and TRBJ2-7; TRBD2 matches 7 bases. With 2 bases clipped from V and 1 base from J, the junction kept 8 bases outside the gene matches. Germline CDR1 and CDR2: MGHRA and YSYEKL. The CDR3 consists of 16 residues. CDR3 DNA sequence: TGCGCCAGCAGCCAACGATCCGGGACTACGTCCTACGAGCAGTACTTC. Translating gives CASSQRSGTTSYEQYF.

The genes are TRBV15 and TRBJ2-7, with D possibly being TRBD1 (6 bases). There are 13 residues in the CDR3. The V end was cut by 4 bases, the J end by 3 bases, with 10 bases between. Germline V gene lookup returns CDR1 LNHNV and CDR2 YYDKDF (reference sequence). As DNA, the CDR3 is TGTGCCACCAGCAAAGGGACATTCTACGAGCAGTACTTC. Translating gives CATSKGTFYEQYF.

This clonotype was seen more than once but under ten times. The chain employs TRBV10-2 and TRBJ2-3, with D maybe TRBD2 (6 bases). V was cut by 2 bases and J by 5 bases, with 20 bases left in between. The V gene's germline CDR1 is WSHSY and CDR2 SAAADI. CDR3 length equals 17 residues. In DNA form, the CDR3 reads TGCGCCAGCAGTGAGCCGCGTTGGGGGGAGTTCGTAGATACGCAGTATTTT. Encoded protein: CASSEPRWGEFVDTQYF.

This clonotype was seen more than once but under ten times. The chain uses TRBV5-1 and TRBJ2-5; 7 bases align to TRBD2. CDR3 length equals 14 residues. From germline, CDR1 is SGHRS and CDR2 YFSETQ. With 2 bases clipped from V and 3 bases from J, the junction kept 4 bases outside the gene matches. CDR3 region: CASSLSGTKETQYF. The CDR3 DNA follows: TGCGCCAGCAGCTTATCCGGGACTAAAGAGACCCAGTACTTC. The complete variable domain, with remaining parts taken from reference TRBV5-1 and TRBJ2-5, reads KAGVTQTPRYLIKTRGQQVTLSCSPISGHRSVSWYQQTPGQGLQFLFEYFSETQRNKGNFPGRFSGRQFSNSRSEMNVSTLELGDSALYLCASSLSGTKETQYFGPGTRLLVL.

This clonotype was observed a few times. The chain recombines TRBV20-1 with TRBJ1-4, with TRBD1 identical over 10 bases. CDR1 is DFQATT and CDR2 is SNEGSKA in the germline V gene (reference sequence). J was trimmed by 6 bases and V by 6 bases; bases with no gene match: 13. The CDR3 is 16 residues long. Here the CDR3 reads CSAPKPSGQGHEKLFF. The CDR3 DNA sequence: TGCAGTGCGCCGAAACCGTCGGGACAGGGGCATGAAAAACTGTTTTTT.

The rearrangement links TRBV20-1 to TRBJ2-1; 9 bases line up with TRBD1. The CDR3 contains 16 residues. Trimming cost V 1 base and J 4 bases; bases outside gene matches: 8. CDR1 and CDR2 (germline): DFQATT, SNEGSKA (reference sequence). CDR3 coding DNA: TGCAGTGCTAGAGGCCGACCGGGACAGGGATACAATGAGCAGTTCTTC. Translated: CSARGRPGQGYNEQFF.

Comment on this clonotype: The junction differs from germline at one of its ends, possibly a read error. V is TRBV4-1 and J is TRBJ2-3, with TRBD1 identical over 11 bases. This CDR3 spans 18 amino acids. CDR1 MGHRA and CDR2 YSYEKL come from the germline V gene. The CDR3 protein is CASRSFTGTGGSTDKQYF. CDR3 nucleotide sequence: TGCGCCAGCAGATCCTTCACCGGGACAGGGGGATCCACAGATAAGCAGTATTTT.

In DNA form, the CDR3 reads TGTGCCAGCAGTGAAGTCGGTGGGGCCAACGTCCTGACTTTC. Translated: CASSEVGGANVLTF. The J gene is TRBJ2-6, the V gene TRBV2; D gene unclear. The CDR3 extends over 14 amino acids. With 1 base removed from V and 3 bases from J, the gap between germline ends came to 4 bases. The germline CDR1 and CDR2 sequences are SNHLY and FYNNEI.

The rearrangement links TRBV6-1 to TRBJ2-3; a weak D match, TRBD2 (5 bases). CDR3 length: 14 amino acids. The germline gives CDR1 MNHNS, CDR2 SASEGT. V was pared by 10 bases and J by 0 bases, with 14 bases between. CDR3 in DNA: TGTGCCACGGGGAGTCGGGGTAGCACAGATACGCAGTATTTT. Its translation: CATGSRGSTDTQYF.

This clonotype has just a few counts. The CDR3 region is CASSQGHSTEAFF. DNA for the CDR3: TGCGCCAGCAGCCAAGGTCACAGCACTGAAGCTTTCTTT. The chain couples TRBV4-1 to TRBJ1-1; no clear D gene. The germline CDR1 and CDR2 sequences are MGHRA and YSYEKL. This CDR3 contains 13 residues. Trimming took off 1 base at V and 4 bases at J, with 7 bases between the two ends.

This clonotype was detected only a few times. This chain joins TRBV12-3 or TRBV12-4 and TRBJ1-3; D unclear. The V gene lost 5 bases and the J gene lost 2 bases, with 7 bases spanning the gap. The CDR3 totals 13 residues. CDR3 coding DNA: TGTGCCAGCAGTCCCGTAGCTGGAAACACCATATATTTT. Translated, it gives CASSPVAGNTIYF.

This clonotype was seen a few times. This chain connects TRBV29-1 to TRBJ2-5, with 8 bases fitting TRBD2. V lost 5 bases to trimming and J lost 0 bases; unmatched junction nucleotides: 17. Germline V gene data show CDR1 as SQVTM and CDR2 as ANQGSEA. The CDR3 sequence is 18 residues long. CDR3 in amino acids: CSVTSPSTSGPYQETQYF. CDR3 sequence (DNA): TGCAGCGTTACATCCCCCTCAACTAGCGGACCGTACCAAGAGACCCAGTACTTC.

The V gene is TRBV29-1, the J gene TRBJ2-7, with TRBD1 as a possible D gene (5 bases). Trimming took 2 bases from V and 3 from J, leaving 11 bases between them. Germline V gene data show CDR1 as SQVTM and CDR2 as ANQGSEA. This CDR3 is built from 13 residues. The CDR3 spells CSVEQGGRYEQYF. CDR3 sequence (DNA): TGCAGCGTTGAACAGGGTGGCCGCTACGAGCAGTACTTC.

The chain is built from TRBV28 and TRBJ2-1; D not resolved. Trimming pared 4 bases from V and 6 bases from J, leaving 13 bases between. The germline CDR1 and CDR2 sequences are MDHEN and SYDVKM. The CDR3 is 14 amino acids. For the CDR3, the DNA is TGTGCCAGCAGTTCCCACCCGGCTAGCAATGAGCAGTTCTTC. Translating it yields CASSSHPASNEQFF.

This clonotype was picked up many times. The chain links TRBV4-1 to TRBJ2-7, with D possibly TRBD1 on 6 matching bases. The CDR3 sequence is 14 residues long. V lost 3 bases and J lost 4, with 13 bases in between. Germline CDR1 MGHRA, CDR2 YSYEKL. The CDR3 here is CASSHNGQGYEQYF. The CDR3 DNA reads as TGCGCCAGCAGCCACAACGGGCAGGGGTACGAGCAGTACTTC.

There are a few counts of this clonotype. This rearrangement joins TRBV20-1 to TRBJ2-7, with D unresolved. Germline loops: CDR1 DFQATT, CDR2 SNEGSKA (reference sequence). CDR3 length: 13 residues. Trimming stripped 1 base from V and 2 bases from J, with 9 bases between. The CDR3 region is CSARGVSAYEQYF. The DNA for the CDR3 is TGCAGTGCTAGAGGGGTCAGCGCCTACGAGCAGTACTTC.

This clonotype has just a few counts. The V gene is TRBV14, the J gene TRBJ1-2; D is unresolved. CDR3 length: 18 residues. Germline V CDR1 and CDR2: SGHDN, FVKESK. Trimming shortened V by 4 bases and J by 0 bases, and 21 bases separated the two germline ends. The CDR3 region is CASSLTTPTKRSNYGYTF. The DNA for the CDR3 is TGTGCCAGCAGCCTGACCACACCTACGAAGAGATCTAACTATGGCTACACCTTC.

The J gene is TRBJ2-7, the V gene TRBV7-6; D could derive from TRBD1 or TRBD2 (5 bases each). The germline V and J ends were trimmed by 3 bases and 3 bases, with 12 bases remaining between them. This CDR3 has 14 amino acids. Germline CDR1 SGHVS, CDR2 FNYEAQ. CDR3 nucleotide sequence: TGTGCCAGCAGCTTGCAGGGACCTTTCTACGAGCAGTACTTC. Amino acids: CASSLQGPFYEQYF.

This chain connects TRBV7-9 to TRBJ2-7; D possibly uses TRBD1 or TRBD2 (6 bases each). The germline V and J ends were trimmed by 5 bases and 6 bases, with 14 bases remaining between them. CDR1 is SEHNR, CDR2 FQNEAQ, per germline (reference sequence). The CDR3 covers 13 residues. The CDR3 DNA reads as TGTGCCAGCAGCCCGCGAGGGGGGCTCGAGCAGTACTTC. It is translated as CASSPRGGLEQYF.

J is TRBJ2-7 and V is TRBV5-1; 11 bases fit TRBD2. From germline, CDR1 is SGHRS and CDR2 YFSETQ. V gave up 4 bases and J gave up 2 bases; unmatched junction bases: 8. This CDR3 is 16 amino acids long. Here the CDR3 DNA reads TGCGCCAGCAGCCCGGGGAAGACTAGCGGGACCTACGAGCAGTACTTC. It is translated as CASSPGKTSGTYEQYF.